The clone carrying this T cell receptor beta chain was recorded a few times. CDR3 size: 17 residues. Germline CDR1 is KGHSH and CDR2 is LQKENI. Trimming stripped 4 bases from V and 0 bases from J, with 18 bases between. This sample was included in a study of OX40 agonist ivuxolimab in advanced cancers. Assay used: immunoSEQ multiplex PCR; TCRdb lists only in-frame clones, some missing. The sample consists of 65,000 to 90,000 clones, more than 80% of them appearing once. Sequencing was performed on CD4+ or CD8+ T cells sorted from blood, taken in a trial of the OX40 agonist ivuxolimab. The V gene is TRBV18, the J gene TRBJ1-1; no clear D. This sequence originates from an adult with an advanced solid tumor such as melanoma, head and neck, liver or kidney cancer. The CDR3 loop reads CASSLDTGWLLNTEAFF. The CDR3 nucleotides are TGTGCCAGCTCACTCGATACGGGGTGGCTCTTGAACACTGAAGCTTTCTTT.